This T cell receptor (beta chain) originates from a study of T cell responses to AZD1222 COVID-19 vaccine. General study findings and limits: The study reported that nearly half of spike-specific TCRs target unmutated variant regions.

V lost 1 base to trimming and J lost 7 bases, with 10 bases between them. In germline, CDR1 is SEHNR, CDR2 FQNEAQ (reference sequence). This CDR3 spans 13 amino acids. The table came from immunoSEQ multiplex PCR; TCRdb's copy has only in-frame clones and leaves some out. The data contain around 140,000 clones, about 91% of them seen just once; the ten biggest clones take up approximately 2.1%. In the case of this clone: The antigen is unknown.

The source material was peripheral blood, sampled 28 days after the second AZD1222 dose. This chain links TRBV7-9 with TRBJ1-1, with D unresolved. This TCR came from an adult who received the AZD1222 COVID-19 vaccine. The CDR3, as DNA: TGTGCCAGCAGCTTAGTCAGTGGGGTTGAAGCTTTCTTT. Translation gives CASSLVSGVEAFF.